This T cell receptor (beta chain) stems from a study of T cells in Graves' hyperthyroidism and ophthalmopathy. Turning to the study itself: Peripheral blood was drawn at first diagnosis, prior to all treatment. Study observations and caveats: Blood also showed most of the thyroid clonotypes that were expanded above 0.001.

This clonotype was seen many times. What it binds is not known. The hyperthyroidism was newly diagnosed and had lasted under 2 months; the patients were aged 18 to 65. Amplification yielded TCR beta CDR3 regions, with RNA transcripts as the source. Using the HTBI primer set, a first-round RT-PCR was run on the TCR CDR3. MiXCR, run by TCRdb on the multiplex PCR reads, gives a single entry per CDR3 protein. The repertoire includes around 500,000 distinct CDR3 sequences, 13% to 15% of them detected once, and about 15% sits in the top ten. The origin of this receptor is a woman between 40 and 55 years old with Graves' hyperthyroidism. Material: blood.

DNA for the CDR3: TGCGCCAGCAGCTTGCGGCTAGCGGAGAACACCGGGGAGCTGTTTTTT. This gives the protein CASSLRLAENTGELFF. J is TRBJ2-2 and V is TRBV5-1; 7 bases are a match to TRBD2. The germline V gene encodes CDR1 SGHRS and CDR2 YFSETQ. This CDR3 comprises 16 residues. The V segment lost 1 base and the J segment 1 base; nucleotides outside the gene matches: 4.